Each of the 26 T cell receptor beta chains below was sequenced from the same sample in a study of PD-1 blockade in mismatch repair-deficient tumors. TCRdb's table, derived via immunoSEQ multiplex PCR, lists solely in-frame clones and lacks some. Of roughly 50,000 clones in the sample, approximately 80% are singletons; the top ten hold 3.3%. This specimen consisted of peripheral blood, obtained 4 weeks after starting pembrolizumab. These receptors came from an adult with mismatch repair-deficient cancer.

The chain recombines TRBV6-4 with TRBJ2-6; D uncertain. The germline V and J ends were trimmed by 4 bases and 4 bases, with 17 bases remaining between them. Germline CDR1 is MRHNA and CDR2 is SNTAGT. The CDR3 runs 17 residues. The CDR3 region has the DNA TGTGCCAGCAGTGGGAGACCGGGCCTATCCGGGGCCAACGTCCTGACTTTC. This gives the protein CASSGRPGLSGANVLTF.

The V call is TRBV7-9, the J call TRBJ2-1, with 12 bases aligning to TRBD2. The CDR3 is made up of 15 amino acids. In germline, CDR1 is SEHNR, CDR2 FQNEAQ (reference sequence). J was trimmed by 7 bases and V by 3 bases; bases with no gene match: 4. CDR3 loop: CASSLTSGRWNEQFF. The DNA of the CDR3 is TGTGCCAGCAGCTTGACTAGCGGGAGATGGAATGAGCAGTTCTTC.

As concerns this clone: The junction differs from germline at one of its ends, possibly a read error. The chain links TRBV7-7 to TRBJ2-2, with 9 bases that match TRBD2. The CDR3 is 18 residues long. Germline V gives CDR1 SSHAT, CDR2 FNYEAQ (reference sequence). The CDR3, as DNA: TGTGCTAGCAGCTTAGCAATTAGCGGGAGCGAAAACACCGGGGAGCTGTTTTTT. Its protein is CASSLAISGSENTGELFF.

This chain links TRBV19 with TRBJ2-5, with TRBD1 matching over 10 bases. The CDR3 extends over 16 amino acids. Germline CDR1 is LNHDA and CDR2 is SQIVND (reference sequence). J was trimmed by 2 bases and V by 2 bases; bases with no gene match: 5. This chain's CDR3 is CASSIRQGARQETQYF. DNA of the CDR3: TGTGCCAGTAGTATACGACAGGGGGCTCGGCAAGAGACCCAGTACTTC. Together with reference TRBV19 and TRBJ2-5, the CDR3 gives the full variable domain: DGGITQSPKYLFRKEGQNVTLSCEQNLNHDAMYWYRQDPGQGLRLIYYSQIVNDFQKGDIAEGYSVSREKKESFPLTVTSAQKNPTAFYLCASSIRQGARQETQYFGPGTRLLVL.

The chain recombines TRBV7-2 with TRBJ2-1; tentative D call: TRBD1 (5 bases). The length of the CDR3 is 13 residues. From germline, CDR1 is SGHTA and CDR2 FQGNSA. V lost 8 bases to trimming and J lost 5 bases, with 13 bases between them. CDR3: CASSAVRDNEQFF. CDR3 bases: TGTGCCAGCTCCGCCGTCAGGGACAATGAGCAGTTCTTC.

The rearrangement links TRBV5-4 to TRBJ2-3, with D hard to call. Germline CDR1 SGHNT, CDR2 YYREEE (reference sequence). Trimming removed 10 bases from V and 3 bases from J, with 18 bases in between. The CDR3 length is 14 residues. Written as DNA, the CDR3 is TGTGCCGGGTCCGGTGGAAAACGGACAGATACGCAGTATTTT. Translating it yields CAGSGGKRTDTQYF.

The V call is TRBV21-1, the J call TRBJ2-3; TRBD2, the table's D call, lacks a check against the DNA. TRBV21-1 is a pseudogene segment. The CDR3 is made up of 16 amino acids. CDR3 sequence (DNA): TGTGCCAGCAGCAAATGGGCCCGGACTAGGATAGATACGCAGTATTTT. Translating gives CASSKWARTRIDTQYF.

This clone was seen a few times. V gene TRBV13 combines with J gene TRBJ2-7; TRBD1 or TRBD2 may be the D gene (6 bases each). The CDR3 extends over 14 amino acids. The V and J ends lost 5 bases and 3 bases respectively, with 14 bases between them. Germline loops: CDR1 PRHDT, CDR2 FYEKMQ (reference sequence). The CDR3 protein is CASSPGAGSYEQYF. The CDR3 DNA follows: TGTGCCAGCAGCCCGGGGGCGGGGAGCTACGAGCAGTACTTC.

The chain combines TRBV28 with TRBJ2-1, with 8 positions matching TRBD2. The CDR3 spans 15 residues. Losses at the gene ends were 5 bases for V and 4 bases for J; bases not matched to a gene: 7. CDR1 and CDR2 from the germline V gene are MDHEN and SYDVKM. CDR3: CASSKGLDLYNEQFF. The CDR3 DNA reads as TGTGCCAGCAGTAAGGGACTAGACCTTTACAATGAGCAGTTCTTC.

This chain joins TRBV5-1 and TRBJ2-1; D gene uncertain. This CDR3 region has 13 residues. The germline gives CDR1 SGHRS, CDR2 YFSETQ. Trimming took off 0 bases at V and 5 bases at J, with 6 bases between the two ends. The CDR3 region is CASSLAPDNEQFF. The CDR3 DNA is TGCGCCAGCAGCTTGGCGCCCGACAATGAGCAGTTCTTC.

This clone was picked up one time. The chain recombines TRBV7-8 with TRBJ2-7; the match to TRBD1 covers 7 bases. Germline loops: CDR1 SGHVS, CDR2 FQNEAQ. The CDR3 is 15 residues long. V shed 0 bases and J 2 bases; nucleotides not matched to a gene: 4. CDR3 in DNA: TGTGCCAGCAGCTTAGCGCTAACAGGGGCCTACGAGCAGTACTTC. Its protein product is CASSLALTGAYEQYF.

The chain joins TRBV5-4 to TRBJ2-1; D remains unclear. The germline V and J ends were trimmed by 0 bases and 1 base, with 11 bases remaining between them. The CDR3 is 16 amino acids. CDR1 is SGHNT, CDR2 YYREEE, per germline (reference sequence). The CDR3 sequence: CASSLDSAASYNEQFF. The CDR3 bases are TGTGCCAGCAGCTTGGATTCGGCGGCTTCCTACAATGAGCAGTTCTTC.

This chain joins TRBV11-2 and TRBJ2-7; 9 bases map to TRBD1. Germline V gene sequence: CDR1 SGHAT, CDR2 FQNNGV. V gave up 2 bases and J gave up 1 base; unmatched junction bases: 6. The CDR3 is made up of 16 amino acids. The CDR3 spells CASSLSPGTGSYEQYF. The CDR3 DNA reads as TGTGCCAGCAGCTTAAGCCCCGGGACAGGGTCCTACGAGCAGTACTTC.

The V and J genes are TRBV9 and TRBJ2-1; 13 bases fit TRBD2. The germline V gene encodes CDR1 SGDLS and CDR2 YYNGEE. V shed 4 bases and J 8 bases; nucleotides not matched to a gene: 9. This CDR3 region has 16 residues. The CDR3 spells CASSRGTSGTMDEQFF. The CDR3 DNA follows: TGTGCCAGCAGCAGGGGGACTAGCGGGACAATGGATGAGCAGTTCTTC.

CDR3 residues: CASSQQPGRGNTEAFF. Here the CDR3 DNA reads TGCGCCAGCAGCCAACAGCCCGGCAGGGGGAACACTGAAGCTTTCTTT. This chain joins TRBV4-1 and TRBJ1-1; TRBD1 is a possible D gene (6 bases). Trimming left V 2 bases short and J 1 base short, with 14 bases between. The CDR3 length is 16 residues. The germline CDR1 and CDR2 sequences are MGHRA and YSYEKL.

CDR3: CASSLSGGTSYEQYF. In DNA, the CDR3 is TGCGCCAGCAGCTTAAGTGGGGGAACCTCCTACGAGCAGTACTTC. This rearrangement joins TRBV5-1 to TRBJ2-7, with D possibly being TRBD1 or TRBD2 (5 bases each). This CDR3 is 15 amino acids long. The ends were cut back, 2 bases at V and 0 bases at J, with 12 bases in the middle. Germline values: CDR1 SGHRS, CDR2 YFSETQ. The full variable domain, its missing parts supplied by reference TRBV5-1 and TRBJ2-7, is KAGVTQTPRYLIKTRGQQVTLSCSPISGHRSVSWYQQTPGQGLQFLFEYFSETQRNKGNFPGRFSGRQFSNSRSEMNVSTLELGDSALYLCASSLSGGTSYEQYFGPGTRLTVT.

The gene calls are TRBV5-1 and TRBJ2-1; 12 bases fit TRBD2. CDR1 and CDR2 (germline): SGHRS, YFSETQ. Unmatched junction bases numbered 11, after V lost 4 bases and J lost 9 bases. This CDR3 comprises 16 residues. The CDR3 sequence: CASSPGVLAGGGEQFF. The CDR3 nucleotides are TGCGCCAGCAGCCCTGGGGTGCTAGCGGGAGGGGGTGAGCAGTTCTTC.

This clone occurred a few times. CDR3 in amino acids: CASSPRAVVGNEQFF. CDR3 DNA: TGTGCCAGCAGTCCCCGGGCAGTTGTCGGCAATGAGCAGTTCTTC. This chain joins TRBV27 and TRBJ2-1, with D unresolved. This CDR3 comprises 15 residues. V was trimmed by 5 bases and J by 6 bases, leaving 17 bases between them. Germline V gene data show CDR1 as MNHEY and CDR2 as SMNVEV (reference sequence).

The J gene is TRBJ1-1, the V gene TRBV10-3, with D possibly TRBD1 on 6 matching bases. Germline V gene lookup returns CDR1 ENHRY and CDR2 SYGVKD. V was shortened by 0 bases and J by 11 bases, with 13 bases between the two germline ends. This CDR3 is built from 13 residues. The CDR3 DNA sequence: TGTGCCATCAGTGAGTCTGGGGGGCCCTTTGCTTTCTTT. Its protein is CAISESGGPFAFF.

The gene calls are TRBV7-3 and TRBJ2-7, with D maybe TRBD2 (6 bases). Germline CDR1 is SGHTA and CDR2 is FQGTGA. This CDR3 region has 15 residues. Trimming took off 2 bases at V and 4 bases at J, with 15 bases between the two ends. The CDR3 DNA follows: TGTGCCAGCAGCTTACGGGCGGGAACTGGATACGAGCAGTACTTC. As protein: CASSLRAGTGYEQYF.

This chain uses TRBV2 with TRBJ2-4; possibly TRBD1 or TRBD2 for D (6 bases each). The CDR3 spans 14 residues. The germline gives CDR1 SNHLY, CDR2 FYNNEI. CDR3 nucleotide sequence: TGTGCTGGCGGGGTGGGGTTTAGGGGGGACATTCAGTACTTC. It yields the protein CAGGVGFRGDIQYF.

The V and J genes are TRBV19 and TRBJ1-2, with TRBD1 matching 8 bases. Germline loops: CDR1 LNHDA, CDR2 SQIVND (reference sequence). This CDR3 spans 14 amino acids. V lost 11 bases, J lost 1 base, and 9 bases stayed unmatched. This CDR3 is CACRTGQGNYGYTF. The DNA for the CDR3 is TGTGCCTGCCGGACTGGACAGGGTAACTATGGCTACACCTTC. The full variable domain, with the rest looked up from reference TRBV19 and TRBJ1-2, is DGGITQSPKYLFRKEGQNVTLSCEQNLNHDAMYWYRQDPGQGLRLIYYSQIVNDFQKGDIAEGYSVSREKKESFPLTVTSAQKNPTAFYLCACRTGQGNYGYTFGSGTRLTVV.

The chain couples TRBV29-1 to TRBJ2-1; 10 bases are a match to TRBD1. CDR3 size: 14 residues. The junction had 7 bases not matched to a gene; V was cut back by 6 bases and J by 5 bases. Germline V gene lookup returns CDR1 SQVTM and CDR2 ANQGSEA. The DNA of the CDR3 is TGCAGCGTGAGGGACAGGGGCTTTGACAATGAGCAGTTCTTC. Residues: CSVRDRGFDNEQFF.

The chain links TRBV7-3 to TRBJ2-7; D unresolved. V lost 2 bases, J lost 4 bases, and 15 bases lay in between. The CDR3 consists of 15 residues. Germline assignment: CDR1 SGHTA and CDR2 FQGTGA. Here the CDR3 reads CASSLGPGRIYEQYF. Written as DNA, the CDR3 is TGTGCCAGCAGCTTAGGTCCGGGCCGGATTTACGAGCAGTACTTC.

DNA of the CDR3: TGTGCCAGCAGTCCCAGTCCACAGGGGGCGCCTTTTAGGGATGAAGCTTTCTTT. As protein: CASSPSPQGAPFRDEAFF. V usage is TRBV5-4 and J usage is TRBJ1-1; 9 bases map to TRBD1. V lost 5 bases and J lost 7; bases outside the gene matches: 21. CDR1 and CDR2 (germline): SGHNT, YYREEE (reference sequence). The CDR3 covers 18 residues.

The rearrangement uses TRBV7-2 and TRBJ2-1; no clear D. Germline V gene sequence: CDR1 SGHTA, CDR2 FQGNSA. Trimming removed 4 bases at V and 8 bases at J, with 12 bases between. CDR3 length: 13 residues. The CDR3 protein is CASSYGRFDEQFF. For the CDR3, the DNA is TGTGCCAGCAGCTACGGAAGGTTCGATGAGCAGTTCTTC. The variable domain in full, completed from reference TRBV7-2 and TRBJ2-1, reads GAGVSQSPSNKVTEKGKDVELRCDPISGHTALYWYRQSLGQGLEFLIYFQGNSAPDKSGLPSDRFSAERTGGSVSTLTIQRTQQEDSAVYLCASSYGRFDEQFFGPGTRLTVL.